Sequencing of this TCR beta chain was carried out in a study of shared clonotypes between healthy human individuals (dated by TCRdb to the early 2020s). Study-level background: The cohort comprised two women and three men aged 18 to 49 years. For each donor, CD4 naive and CD4 memory were each given three plates, CD8 naive was given two plates, and CD8 memory was given one plate. To estimate repertoire size and how much clonotype sharing occurs between individuals, the study deeply sequenced the blood TCR repertoires of five healthy adults. Different laboratories and diverse techniques were used to prepare libraries and sequence TCR repertoires, to increase sequencing depth and limit assay-specific biases. Each donor's leukapheresis produced roughly between about 0.8 and 8.9 billion PBMCs. General conclusions and limits of the study: Sampling was restricted to blood, and TCR repertoires in tissues likely differ from the TCR repertoires found in blood. Compared with non-shared clonotypes, the clonotypes found in all four sorted-subset donors had higher generation probabilities. Based on pairwise subsampling, the degree of clonotype sharing among donors was expected to be affected by sequencing depth. Because the study included only a small number of donors, the genetic and exposure-history diversity represented was limited. Across a few donors, roughly 5.1% of naive CD4, 3% to 3.5% of naive CD8, roughly 2.3% of memory CD4, and approximately 0.4% of memory CD8 clonotypes were shared. Naive subsets generally had larger estimated clonotype richness than memory subsets did. Even with the large sequencing depth, rarefaction of the sorted-subset datasets indicated that sequencing was incomplete.

This clone came up a few times. Its antigen target is currently unknown. Base-call qualities are not available, and no considerably larger clone is one nucleotide away. The donors were healthy, HIV-negative adults who had no recently reported acute infections or vaccinations. Every donor was a Caucasian adult living in Nashville, Tennessee, USA. CD4+ T cells were enriched by magnetic negative selection; naive cells were then positively selected on CD45RA, and the negative fraction formed the memory subset. After blood collection by leukapheresis, PBMCs were isolated using Ficoll-Histopaque density gradient centrifugation and then cryopreserved in the vapor phase of liquid nitrogen. Analytical flow cytometry was used to check the purity and quantity of every magnetically sorted T cell population. Genomic DNA was isolated from every sorted fraction and measured by UV absorbance on a Nanodrop 2000c.

Using the deep immunoSEQ assay, TCR CDR3 regions were amplified from genomic DNA by multiplex PCR. For each cell subset, the extracted genomic DNA was distributed evenly across all wells of several immunoSEQ 96-well plates, and each plate served as one replicate. Each replicate PCR for sorted subsets received about 180 ng genomic DNA, equal to roughly 30,000 T cell genomes. Purified libraries were measured with a Qubit 3.0 fluorometer, size-checked on a Bioanalyzer 2100, and measured again with the KAPA Library Quantification kit. A separate single-read 150-cycle Illumina NextSeq 550 flow cell was used to sequence each immunoSEQ 96-well plate. Under the source paper's analysis protocol: Because only junctional sequences without quality scores were contained in the immunoSEQ output, filtering matching that applied to full-length reads could not be performed. To assign V/J genes and CDR3, sequences were annotated against IMGT germline references using PyIR, a Python wrapper for IgBLAST v1.9. Reads were removed for weak V/J assignments (E-value above 1e-6), missing CDR3, stop codons, out-of-frame junctions, or ambiguous translated residues. A V3J clonotype was defined by an identical inferred V gene, J gene, and CDR3 amino acid sequence. Percentage overlap between repertoires was computed as shared unique clonotypes divided by the size of the smaller repertoire. Repertoire richness was assessed with RTK rarefaction, the Chao1 estimator, and Recon v2.1 estimates of unobserved clonotypes. OLGA was used to compute generation probabilities for all TCRbeta clonotypes that the gDNA method yielded from a few donors. Sourced from immuneACCESS, this table was stored by TCRdb with only in-frame sequences that have V and J called. A share of the clones is absent; for the studies checked, an unresolved V gene accounts for under half, and the remainder has no known explanation. V and J calls and clone size follow that table, whereas D and trimming were derived from the DNA. Counted in this sample were just over 2,000,000 clones; approximately 95% of them appeared once. The top ten constitute approximately 0.13% of the sample.

Sequencing input: naive CD4+ T cells sorted from blood. This specimen's cell subset or site label, interpreted: CD45RA+ positively selected. This TCR derives from a young man in good health.

The nucleotides are TGTGCCAGCAGTTACTCGTCGCAGGGGGCTAGTACACCCCTCCACTTT. This yields the protein CASSYSSQGASTPLHF. The chain was built from TRBV6-5 and TRBJ1-6; TRBD1 agrees with 8 junctional bases. Based on the germline V gene, the CDR1 and CDR2 sequences are MNHEY and SVGAGI. From the cysteine up to the phenylalanine, the CDR3 has a length of 16 residues. Only the CDR3 DNA stays, 48 bases, in frame from base 1. V trim: 0 bases; J trim: 11 bases; unmatched bases: 9.